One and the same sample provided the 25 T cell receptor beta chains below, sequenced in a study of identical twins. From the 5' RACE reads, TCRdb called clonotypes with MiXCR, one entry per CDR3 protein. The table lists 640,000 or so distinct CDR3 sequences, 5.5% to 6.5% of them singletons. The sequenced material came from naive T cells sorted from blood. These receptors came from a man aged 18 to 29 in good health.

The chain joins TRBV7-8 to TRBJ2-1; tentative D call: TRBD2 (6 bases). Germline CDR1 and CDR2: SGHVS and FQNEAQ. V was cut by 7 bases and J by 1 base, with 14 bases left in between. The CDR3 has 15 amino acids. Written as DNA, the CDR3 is TGTGCCAGCATAAATCGGGAGTCGTCCTACAATGAGCAGTTCTTC. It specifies CASINRESSYNEQFF.

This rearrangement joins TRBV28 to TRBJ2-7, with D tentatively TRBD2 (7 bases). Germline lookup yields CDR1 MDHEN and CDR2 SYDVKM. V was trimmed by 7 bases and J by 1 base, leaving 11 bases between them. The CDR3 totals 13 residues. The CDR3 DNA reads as TGTGCCAGCAATGGGGGGGCGTCCTACGAGCAGTACGTC. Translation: CASNGGASYEQYV.

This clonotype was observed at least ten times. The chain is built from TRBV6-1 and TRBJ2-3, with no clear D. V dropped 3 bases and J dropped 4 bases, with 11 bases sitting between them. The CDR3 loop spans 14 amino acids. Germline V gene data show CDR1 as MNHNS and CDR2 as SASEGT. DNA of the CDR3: TGTGCCAGCAGTGACGGTTGGTCGGCAGATACGCAGTATTTT. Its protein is CASSDGWSADTQYF.

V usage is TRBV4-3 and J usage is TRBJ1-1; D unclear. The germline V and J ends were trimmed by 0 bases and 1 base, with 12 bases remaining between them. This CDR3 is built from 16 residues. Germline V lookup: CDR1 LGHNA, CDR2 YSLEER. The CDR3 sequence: CASSQEVLGGNTEAFF. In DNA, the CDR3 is TGCGCCAGCAGCCAAGAGGTTTTGGGCGGGAACACTGAAGCTTTCTTT.

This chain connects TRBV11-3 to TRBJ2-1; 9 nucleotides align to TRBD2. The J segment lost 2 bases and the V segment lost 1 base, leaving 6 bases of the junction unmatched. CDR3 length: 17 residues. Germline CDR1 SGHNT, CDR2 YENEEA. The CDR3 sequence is CASSLGPSGATYNEQFF. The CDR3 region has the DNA TGTGCCAGCAGCTTAGGTCCTAGCGGGGCTACCTACAATGAGCAGTTCTTC.

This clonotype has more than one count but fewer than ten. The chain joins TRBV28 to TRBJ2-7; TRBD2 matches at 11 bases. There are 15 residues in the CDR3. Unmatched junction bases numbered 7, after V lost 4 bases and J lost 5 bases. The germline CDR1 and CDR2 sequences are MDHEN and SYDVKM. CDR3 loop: CASSSTLAGGDEQYF. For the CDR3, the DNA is TGTGCCAGCAGTTCTACCCTAGCGGGAGGAGACGAGCAGTACTTC.

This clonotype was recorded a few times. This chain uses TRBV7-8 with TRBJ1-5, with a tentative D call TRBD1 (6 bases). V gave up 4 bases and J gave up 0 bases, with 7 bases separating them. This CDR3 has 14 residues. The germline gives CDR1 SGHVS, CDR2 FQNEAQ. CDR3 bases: TGTGCCAGCAGCTGGACAGATAGCAATCAGCCCCAGCATTTT. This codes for CASSWTDSNQPQHF. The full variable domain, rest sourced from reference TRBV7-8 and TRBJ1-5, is GAGVSQSPRYKVAKRGQDVALRCDPISGHVSLFWYQQALGQGPEFLTYFQNEAQLDKSGLPSDRFFAERPEGSVSTLKIQRTQQEDSAVYLCASSWTDSNQPQHFGDGTRLSIL.

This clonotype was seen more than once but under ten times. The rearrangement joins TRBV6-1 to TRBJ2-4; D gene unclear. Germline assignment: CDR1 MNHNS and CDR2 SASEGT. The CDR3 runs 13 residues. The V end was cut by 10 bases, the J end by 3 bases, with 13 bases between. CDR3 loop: CATRKGSKNIQYF. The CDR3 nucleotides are TGTGCCACCAGGAAGGGCAGCAAAAACATTCAGTACTTC.

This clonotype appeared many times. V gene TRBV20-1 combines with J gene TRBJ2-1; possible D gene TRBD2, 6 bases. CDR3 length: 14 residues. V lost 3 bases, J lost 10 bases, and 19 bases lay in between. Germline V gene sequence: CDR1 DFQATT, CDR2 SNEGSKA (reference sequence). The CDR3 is CSASVSGVLGEQFF. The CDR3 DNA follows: TGCAGTGCTAGCGTGTCGGGAGTTTTGGGGGAGCAGTTCTTC.

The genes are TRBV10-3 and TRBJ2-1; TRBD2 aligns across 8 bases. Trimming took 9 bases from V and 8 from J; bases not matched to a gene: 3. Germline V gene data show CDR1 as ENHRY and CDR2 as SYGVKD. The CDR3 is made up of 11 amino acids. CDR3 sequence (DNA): TGTGCCATAGGAGCGGGGGATGAGCAGTTCTTC. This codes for CAIGAGDEQFF.

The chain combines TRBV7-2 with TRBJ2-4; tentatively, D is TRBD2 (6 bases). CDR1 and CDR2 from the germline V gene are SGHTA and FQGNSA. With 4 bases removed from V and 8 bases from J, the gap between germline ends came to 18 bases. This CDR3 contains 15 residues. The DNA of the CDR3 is TGTGCCAGCAGCTCTCCCGGACGGGGGACGGACATTCAGTACTTC. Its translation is CASSSPGRGTDIQYF.

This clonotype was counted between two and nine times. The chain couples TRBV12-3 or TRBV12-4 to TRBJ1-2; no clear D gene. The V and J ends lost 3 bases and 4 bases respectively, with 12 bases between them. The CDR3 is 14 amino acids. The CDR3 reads CASSLPRGRYGYTF. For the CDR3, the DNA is TGTGCCAGCAGTTTGCCCCGCGGGCGCTATGGCTACACCTTC.

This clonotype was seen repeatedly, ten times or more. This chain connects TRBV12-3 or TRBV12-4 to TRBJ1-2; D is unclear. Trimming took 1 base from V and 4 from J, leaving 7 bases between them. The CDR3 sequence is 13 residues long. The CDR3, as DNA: TGTGCCAGCAGTTTAGGGCAGGCCTATGGCTACACCTTC. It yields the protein CASSLGQAYGYTF.

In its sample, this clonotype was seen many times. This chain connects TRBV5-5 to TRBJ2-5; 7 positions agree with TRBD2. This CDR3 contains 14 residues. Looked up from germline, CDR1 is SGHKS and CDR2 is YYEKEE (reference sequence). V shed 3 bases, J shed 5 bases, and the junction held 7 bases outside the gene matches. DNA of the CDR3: TGTGCCAGCAGCTCCTGGCGGGAGTCGGAGACCCAGTACTTC. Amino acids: CASSSWRESETQYF.

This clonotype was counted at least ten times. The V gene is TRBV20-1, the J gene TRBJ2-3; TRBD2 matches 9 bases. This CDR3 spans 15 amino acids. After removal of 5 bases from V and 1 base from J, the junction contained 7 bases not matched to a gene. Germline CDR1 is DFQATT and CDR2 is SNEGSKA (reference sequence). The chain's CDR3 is CSAAPSGVRTDTQYF. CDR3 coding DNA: TGCAGTGCTGCACCTAGCGGGGTTCGCACAGATACGCAGTATTTT.

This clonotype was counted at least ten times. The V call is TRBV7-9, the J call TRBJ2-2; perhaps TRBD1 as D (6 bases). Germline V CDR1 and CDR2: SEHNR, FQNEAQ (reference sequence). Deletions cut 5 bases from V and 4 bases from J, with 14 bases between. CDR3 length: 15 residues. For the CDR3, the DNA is TGTGCCAGCAGCCCGAGCAGGGGTGGCACCGGGGAGCTGTTTTTT. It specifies CASSPSRGGTGELFF.

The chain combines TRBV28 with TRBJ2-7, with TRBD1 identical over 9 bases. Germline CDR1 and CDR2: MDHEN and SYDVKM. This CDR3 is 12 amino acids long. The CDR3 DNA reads TGTGCCTCAGGACAGGGGCGGGGTGAGCAGTGCGTC. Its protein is CASGQGRGEQCV.

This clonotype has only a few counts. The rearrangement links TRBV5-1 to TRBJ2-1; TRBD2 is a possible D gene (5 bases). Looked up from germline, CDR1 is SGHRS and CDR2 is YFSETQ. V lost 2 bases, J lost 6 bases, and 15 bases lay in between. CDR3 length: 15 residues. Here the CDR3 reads CASSFEGSPFNEQFF. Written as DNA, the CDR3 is TGCGCCAGCAGCTTCGAAGGGAGTCCTTTCAATGAGCAGTTCTTC.

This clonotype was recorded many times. CDR3 DNA sequence: TGTGCCAGCAGTTTAGCGGTATCGAGCTCCGAGCAGTACTTC. Translating it yields CASSLAVSSSEQYF. The chain employs TRBV12-3 or TRBV12-4 and TRBJ2-7; D gene uncertain. CDR3 size: 14 residues. The V end lost 0 bases, the J end lost 6 bases, and 12 bases lay between the germline ends.

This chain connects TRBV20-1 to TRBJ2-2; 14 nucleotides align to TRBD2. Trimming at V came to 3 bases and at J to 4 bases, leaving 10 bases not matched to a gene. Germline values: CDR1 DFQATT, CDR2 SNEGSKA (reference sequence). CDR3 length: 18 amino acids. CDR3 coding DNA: TGCAGTGCTAGGCCGGGACTAGCGGGAGATCGGGTCACCGGGGAGCTGTTTTTT. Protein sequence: CSARPGLAGDRVTGELFF.

The CDR3 loop is CASSSNRVIGNTQYF. The CDR3 coding sequence is TGTGCCAGCAGCTCAAACAGGGTAATCGGGAATACGCAGTATTTT. The J gene is TRBJ2-3, the V gene TRBV11-2; a weak D match, TRBD1 (6 bases). Germline V gene data show CDR1 as SGHAT and CDR2 as FQNNGV. The CDR3 covers 15 residues. Deletions cut 4 bases from V and 7 bases from J, with 18 bases between.

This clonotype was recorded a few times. The CDR3 region has the DNA TGTGCCAGCTCCCGTGGATCCGGGGACAGGGGGATTGAAGCTTTCTTT. Encoded protein: CASSRGSGDRGIEAFF. The genes are TRBV12-3 or TRBV12-4 and TRBJ1-1; 11 bases agree with TRBD1. V shed 8 bases, J shed 7 bases, and the junction held 15 bases outside the gene matches. This CDR3 is built from 16 residues.

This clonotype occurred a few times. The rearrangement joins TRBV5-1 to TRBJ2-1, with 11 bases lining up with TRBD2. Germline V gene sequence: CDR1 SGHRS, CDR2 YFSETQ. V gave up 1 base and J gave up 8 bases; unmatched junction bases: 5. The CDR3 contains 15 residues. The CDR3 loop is CASSLLLAGADEQFF. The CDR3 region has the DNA TGCGCCAGCAGCTTGTTACTAGCGGGAGCCGATGAGCAGTTCTTC. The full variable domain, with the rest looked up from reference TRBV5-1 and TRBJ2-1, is KAGVTQTPRYLIKTRGQQVTLSCSPISGHRSVSWYQQTPGQGLQFLFEYFSETQRNKGNFPGRFSGRQFSNSRSEMNVSTLELGDSALYLCASSLLLAGADEQFFGPGTRLTVL.

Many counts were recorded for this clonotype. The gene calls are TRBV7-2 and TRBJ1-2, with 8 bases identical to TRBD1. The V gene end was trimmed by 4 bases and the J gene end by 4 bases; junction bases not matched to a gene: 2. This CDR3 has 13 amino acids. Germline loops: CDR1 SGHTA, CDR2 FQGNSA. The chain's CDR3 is CASSSRGPYGYTF. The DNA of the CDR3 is TGTGCCAGCAGCTCCAGGGGGCCCTATGGCTACACCTTC.

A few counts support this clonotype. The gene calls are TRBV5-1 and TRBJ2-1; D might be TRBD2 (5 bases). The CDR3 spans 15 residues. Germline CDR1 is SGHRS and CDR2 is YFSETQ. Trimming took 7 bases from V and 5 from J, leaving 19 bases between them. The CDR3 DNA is TGCGCCAGCGCCGCGGGTCCTTACGCTAACAATGAGCAGTTCTTC. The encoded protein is CASAAGPYANNEQFF.